One sample yielded the 11 T cell receptor beta chains listed below, sequenced in a study of CD8+ T cells in alopecia areata. The authors extracted RNA and reverse transcribed it into cDNA as the sequencing template. Libraries were prepared by immunoSEQ multiplex PCR; TCRdb keeps only in-frame clonotypes and omits some of them. Of 150,000 to 200,000 clones in the sample, around three fifths were seen once. The treatment is: oral pan-JAK inhibitor, 5-10 mg twice daily. The sample consisted of CD4+ T cells sorted from blood, taken at roughly week 49, from a patient treated with tofacitinib. The receptors stem from a human donor with alopecia areata.

The chain uses TRBV30 and TRBJ1-1; D unclear. Germline V gene lookup returns CDR1 GTSNPN and CDR2 SVGIG (reference sequence). Trimming cost V 7 bases and J 2 bases, with 11 bases left between them. The CDR3 is 12 residues long. CDR3 amino acids: CASREANTEAFF. In nucleotides, the CDR3 is TGTGCCTCAAGGGAAGCAAACACTGAAGCTTTCTTT.

V is TRBV29-1 and J is TRBJ2-5; D gene unclear. The CDR3 extends over 12 amino acids. Between the trimmed V and J ends, which lost 4 bases and 1 base, there was a span of 7 bases. CDR1 is SQVTM and CDR2 is ANQGSEA in the germline V gene. CDR3 region: CSVGQTQETQYF. The DNA of the CDR3 is TGCAGCGTTGGTCAGACCCAAGAGACCCAGTACTTC.

The gene calls are TRBV7-2 and TRBJ2-3; no clear D. Germline CDR1 is SGHTA and CDR2 is FQGNSA. This CDR3 is 14 amino acids long. Between the trimmed V and J ends, which lost 1 base and 3 bases, there was a span of 8 bases. CDR3 residues: CASSLDPRTDTQYF. CDR3 nucleotide sequence: TGTGCCAGCAGCTTAGATCCCAGAACAGATACGCAGTATTTT.

The chain uses TRBV29-1 and TRBJ2-7; TRBD1 agrees at 7 bases. V shed 7 bases, J shed 0 bases, and the junction held 9 bases outside the gene matches. Germline CDR1 is SQVTM and CDR2 is ANQGSEA. The CDR3 sequence is 14 residues long. As DNA, the CDR3 is TGCAGCGCCAAAACAGGGGCGAGCTCCTACGAGCAGTACTTC. It codes for CSAKTGASSYEQYF.

This sequence joins TRBV29-1 and TRBJ2-1, with D possibly TRBD1 on 6 matching bases. Trimming pared 3 bases from V and 0 bases from J, leaving 9 bases between. CDR3 size: 14 residues. The germline CDR1 and CDR2 sequences are SQVTM and ANQGSEA. CDR3 sequence: CSVEDRRSYNEQFF. CDR3 sequence (DNA): TGCAGCGTTGAGGACAGACGCTCCTACAATGAGCAGTTCTTC.

This clone has just a few counts. This chain links TRBV6-5 with TRBJ2-1; maybe TRBD2 (5 bases). V was pared by 7 bases and J by 2 bases, with 12 bases between. This CDR3 is built from 14 residues. Germline loops: CDR1 MNHEY, CDR2 SVGAGI. CDR3 sequence: CASTPGAAYNEQFF. In DNA form, the CDR3 reads TGTGCCAGCACTCCTGGAGCGGCCTACAATGAGCAGTTCTTC.

The rearrangement joins TRBV5-1 to TRBJ2-5, with a weak D call TRBD1 (6 bases). Trimming shortened V by 2 bases and J by 2 bases, and 10 bases separated the two germline ends. The CDR3 has 14 residues. Germline-derived CDR1 and CDR2 are SGHRS and YFSETQ. The CDR3, as DNA: TGCGCCAGCAGCTTACAGGGCTCACAAGAGACCCAGTACTTC. Amino acids: CASSLQGSQETQYF.

This rearrangement joins TRBV25-1 to TRBJ2-7, with a weak D call TRBD1 (5 bases). The CDR3 consists of 13 residues. Deletions cut 2 bases from V and 3 bases from J, with 8 bases between. From germline, CDR1 is MGHDK and CDR2 SYGVNS. Written as DNA, the CDR3 is TGTGCCAGCAGTGAACTAAGGGGCTACGAGCAGTACTTC. Its protein product is CASSELRGYEQYF.

The rearrangement joins TRBV10-2 to TRBJ1-2; 7 nucleotides align to TRBD1. Germline V gene sequence: CDR1 WSHSY, CDR2 SAAADI. This CDR3 has 14 residues. V lost 8 bases to trimming and J lost 6 bases; unmatched junction nucleotides: 12. CDR3 nucleotide sequence: TGCGCCAGCGGGAGGACAGGTATTGGCCATGGCTACACCTTC. This encodes CASGRTGIGHGYTF.

The genes are TRBV29-1 and TRBJ2-1; D is unclear. V lost 1 base, J lost 9 bases, and 10 bases lay in between. Germline loops: CDR1 SQVTM, CDR2 ANQGSEA. This CDR3 spans 12 amino acids. The CDR3: CSVEVDGGEQFF. CDR3 sequence (DNA): TGCAGCGTTGAAGTGGATGGCGGTGAGCAGTTCTTC.

This chain uses TRBV7-2 with TRBJ2-3, with D possibly TRBD1 on 5 matching bases. The V gene lost 3 bases and the J gene lost 5 bases, with 6 bases spanning the gap. Germline lookup yields CDR1 SGHTA and CDR2 FQGNSA. CDR3 length: 12 residues. CDR3 sequence: CASSFRGDTQYF. The CDR3, as DNA: TGTGCCAGCAGCTTTAGGGGAGATACGCAGTATTTT.